One sample yielded the 19 T cell receptor beta chains listed below, sequenced in a study of blood T cell repertoires in COVID-19. Some clones are missing from TCRdb's copy, which holds only in-frame ones; the method was immunoSEQ multiplex PCR. The top ten clones hold 0.9% of a sample with more than 80,000 clones, 70% to 75% of them seen once. The source material was peripheral blood. These receptor sequences come from a human donor with acute or convalescent COVID-19. The donor label of this sample is uncertain.

The CDR3 reads CASSTRANYGYTF. CDR3 nucleotide sequence: TGTGCCAGCAGCACCAGGGCTAACTATGGCTACACCTTC. V gene TRBV3-1 (or the pseudogene TRBV3-2) combines with J gene TRBJ1-2, with D possibly being TRBD1 (5 bases). CDR1 is LGHDT and CDR2 is YNNKEL in the germline V gene (reference sequence). The V gene lost 5 bases and the J gene lost 0 bases, with 7 bases spanning the gap. The CDR3 consists of 13 residues.

The gene calls are TRBV30 and TRBJ1-1; perhaps TRBD1 as D (5 bases). The CDR3 has 12 residues. The V and J ends lost 2 bases and 7 bases respectively, with 11 bases between them. Germline assignment: CDR1 GTSNPN and CDR2 SVGIG (reference sequence). Here the CDR3 DNA reads TGTGCCTGGAGTCCATTTGACAGTGAAGCTTTCTTT. Its protein is CAWSPFDSEAFF.

This chain connects TRBV29-1 to TRBJ2-1, with D maybe TRBD1 (8 bases). Germline V gene sequence: CDR1 SQVTM, CDR2 ANQGSEA. The CDR3 is 10 residues long. V lost 4 bases and J lost 15, with 13 bases in between. The CDR3 loop reads CSVADREGFF. The CDR3 coding sequence is TGCAGCGTTGCGGACAGGGAGGGGTTCTTC.

The chain is built from TRBV10-1 and TRBJ2-4, with TRBD1 identical over 7 bases. The CDR3 is 16 amino acids. Per germline, CDR1 WNHNN and CDR2 SYGVQD (reference sequence). V was clipped by 8 bases and J by 2 bases; unmatched bases: 12. In DNA form, the CDR3 reads TGCGCCAGCGCAGAAAAACAGGGGTATTCCAAAAACATTCAGTACTTC. Amino acid sequence: CASAEKQGYSKNIQYF.

The chain is built from TRBV2 and TRBJ1-5, with 12 bases matching TRBD1. The CDR3 contains 15 residues. With 6 bases clipped from V and 7 bases from J, the junction kept 7 bases outside the gene matches. CDR1 and CDR2 (germline): SNHLY, FYNNEI. The CDR3 here is CASSPGQGAGQPQHF. CDR3 bases: TGTGCCAGCAGCCCGGGACAGGGGGCGGGGCAGCCCCAGCATTTT.

This clone was observed a single time. The rearrangement joins TRBV5-1 to TRBJ2-2, with D possibly being TRBD2 (5 bases). The CDR3 is 13 residues long. V shed 4 bases and J shed 7 bases, with 11 bases lying between them. The germline V gene has CDR1 SGHRS and CDR2 YFSETQ. The CDR3 nucleotides read TGCGCCAGCAGCCGGGGTTTTGACGGGGAGCTGTTTTTT. Translating gives CASSRGFDGELFF.

In its sample, this clone was seen once. V and J are TRBV4-1 and TRBJ1-3, with TRBD1 identical over 8 bases. After removal of 8 bases from V and 2 bases from J, the junction contained 2 bases not matched to a gene. There are 13 residues in the CDR3. The V gene's germline CDR1 is MGHRA and CDR2 YSYEKL. The CDR3 DNA reads TGCGCCAGCGGACAGGGTACTGGAAACACCATATATTTT. Residues: CASGQGTGNTIYF.

Ten or more counts support this clone. The rearrangement links TRBV7-6 to TRBJ2-2; 7 nucleotides agree with TRBD1. The CDR3 runs to 15 residues. From germline, CDR1 is SGHVS and CDR2 FNYEAQ. Trimming at V came to 4 bases and at J to 5 bases, leaving 7 bases not matched to a gene. The CDR3 loop is CASSSGQVGTGELFF. For the CDR3, the DNA is TGTGCCAGCAGCTCAGGACAGGTCGGAACCGGGGAGCTGTTTTTT.

The chain is built from TRBV11-2 and TRBJ2-7; tentatively, D is TRBD2 (7 bases). Germline V gene data show CDR1 as SGHAT and CDR2 as FQNNGV. Between the trimmed V and J ends, which lost 0 bases and 6 bases, there was a span of 12 bases. CDR3 length equals 14 residues. CDR3: CASSLDGGRVEQYF. CDR3 in DNA: TGTGCCAGCAGCTTAGACGGGGGGCGGGTCGAGCAGTACTTC.

This sequence joins TRBV5-6 and TRBJ1-2, with 8 bases lining up with TRBD1. This CDR3 has 15 amino acids. CDR1 SGHDT and CDR2 YYEEEE come from the germline V gene. V was clipped by 2 bases and J by 8 bases; unmatched bases: 11. The CDR3 DNA reads as TGTGCCAGCAGCTTTTCGACAGGGGAAGAATCCGGCTACACCTTC. Protein sequence: CASSFSTGEESGYTF. The complete variable domain, with remaining parts taken from reference TRBV5-6 and TRBJ1-2, reads DAGVTQSPTHLIKTRGQQVTLRCSPKSGHDTVSWYQQALGQGPQFIFQYYEEEERQRGNFPDRFSGHQFPNYSSELNVNALLLGDSALYLCASSFSTGEESGYTFGSGTRLTVV.

CDR3 protein: CASSLPGSSYGYTF. The CDR3, as DNA: TGTGCCAGCAGTTTGCCGGGATCGAGCTATGGCTACACCTTC. The J gene is TRBJ1-2, the V gene TRBV28; D gene unclear. Trimming left V 3 bases short and J 4 bases short, with 12 bases between. Germline V gene lookup returns CDR1 MDHEN and CDR2 SYDVKM. The length of the CDR3 is 14 residues.

V gene TRBV6-5 combines with J gene TRBJ1-5, with 7 bases that match TRBD1. The CDR3 runs 14 residues. V lost 8 bases and J lost 5; bases outside the gene matches: 9. Germline CDR1 MNHEY, CDR2 SVGAGI. CDR3 coding DNA: TGTGCCAGCGGGGACAGACCAAAGTATCAGCCCCAGCATTTT. This encodes CASGDRPKYQPQHF.

This clone was counted only a few times. Within the sample, other DNA sequences also encode this same CDR3. V usage is TRBV20-1 and J usage is TRBJ2-7; D is unclear. V was shortened by 3 bases and J by 3 bases, with 6 bases between the two germline ends. This CDR3 is built from 11 residues. Per the germline V gene, CDR1 is DFQATT and CDR2 is SNEGSKA (reference sequence). CDR3 amino acids: CSASSRYEQYF. DNA for the CDR3: TGCAGTGCTAGTTCCCGCTACGAGCAGTACTTC.

This chain links TRBV3-1 (or the pseudogene TRBV3-2) with TRBJ1-1; D remains unclear. The CDR3 extends over 15 amino acids. Germline CDR1 reads LGHDT; CDR2 reads YNNKEL (reference sequence). Trimming removed 2 bases at V and 4 bases at J, with 14 bases between. CDR3 DNA: TGTGCCAGCAGCCAATCCCCGACTGTGACCACTGAAGCTTTCTTT. Translation: CASSQSPTVTTEAFF.

A single count supports this clone. The chain has TRBV7-2 and TRBJ2-5; 13 bases are shared with TRBD2. The CDR3 contains 16 residues. The germline V gene encodes CDR1 SGHTA and CDR2 FQGNSA. After removal of 5 bases from V and 6 bases from J, the junction contained 9 bases not matched to a gene. CDR3 sequence (DNA): TGTGCCAGCAGCCCACGGACTAGCGGGGGTGAGAAGACCCAGTACTTC. It specifies CASSPRTSGGEKTQYF.

The rearrangement joins TRBV12-5 to TRBJ1-1; 9 bases are a match to TRBD1. The CDR3 has 14 amino acids. Germline lookup yields CDR1 LGHNT and CDR2 FRNRAP. The junction had 8 bases not matched to a gene; V was cut back by 8 bases and J by 4 bases. CDR3 protein: CASQKQGAATEAFF. As DNA, the CDR3 is TGTGCTAGTCAAAAACAGGGGGCGGCCACTGAAGCTTTCTTT.

The V and J genes are TRBV2 and TRBJ2-3, with 13 bases matching TRBD2. The CDR3 consists of 16 residues. CDR1 is SNHLY and CDR2 is FYNNEI in the germline V gene. The junction had 9 bases not matched to a gene; V was cut back by 6 bases and J by 6 bases. The CDR3 sequence is CASRGLAGAPGDTQYF. The CDR3 DNA reads TGTGCCAGCAGAGGACTAGCGGGGGCCCCCGGCGATACGCAGTATTTT.

The genes are TRBV7-9 and TRBJ2-2; D may be TRBD2 (5 bases). Germline V gives CDR1 SEHNR, CDR2 FQNEAQ (reference sequence). This CDR3 has 13 amino acids. Trimming shortened V by 3 bases and J by 4 bases, and 6 bases separated the two germline ends. The CDR3 DNA reads as TGTGCCAGCAGCTTGACTATCACCGGGGAGCTGTTTTTT. Translated: CASSLTITGELFF.

The rearrangement joins TRBV5-1 to TRBJ2-5, with 7 nucleotides matching TRBD2. The V and J ends lost 4 bases and 0 bases, in that order; junction bases with no gene match: 6. Germline V gene data show CDR1 as SGHRS and CDR2 as YFSETQ. This CDR3 region has 15 residues. The DNA of the CDR3 is TGCGCCAGCAGCCTGACTAGCTTATACCAAGAGACCCAGTACTTC. Protein sequence: CASSLTSLYQETQYF.